This T cell receptor beta chain derives from a study of shared clonotypes between healthy human individuals. Profiling relied on immunoSEQ multiplex PCR, and the TCRdb table lists in-frame clones only, not all of them. The table lists nearly 1,000,000 clones, 76% of them singletons, with over 1.3% in the top ten. J lost 5 bases, V lost 0 bases, and 9 bases had no gene match. The CDR3 length is 17 residues. Looked up from germline, CDR1 is SGHNT and CDR2 is YENEEA. The sample taken for sequencing was memory CD4+ T cells sorted from blood. Noted subset: CD45RA-negative fraction. The receptor was derived from a young man in good health. The chain joins TRBV11-3 to TRBJ2-2; TRBD2 matches 7 bases. CDR3 residues: CASSLENMRGSTGELFF. CDR3 nucleotide sequence: TGTGCCAGCAGCTTAGAGAATATGCGGGGGAGTACCGGGGAGCTGTTTTTT.